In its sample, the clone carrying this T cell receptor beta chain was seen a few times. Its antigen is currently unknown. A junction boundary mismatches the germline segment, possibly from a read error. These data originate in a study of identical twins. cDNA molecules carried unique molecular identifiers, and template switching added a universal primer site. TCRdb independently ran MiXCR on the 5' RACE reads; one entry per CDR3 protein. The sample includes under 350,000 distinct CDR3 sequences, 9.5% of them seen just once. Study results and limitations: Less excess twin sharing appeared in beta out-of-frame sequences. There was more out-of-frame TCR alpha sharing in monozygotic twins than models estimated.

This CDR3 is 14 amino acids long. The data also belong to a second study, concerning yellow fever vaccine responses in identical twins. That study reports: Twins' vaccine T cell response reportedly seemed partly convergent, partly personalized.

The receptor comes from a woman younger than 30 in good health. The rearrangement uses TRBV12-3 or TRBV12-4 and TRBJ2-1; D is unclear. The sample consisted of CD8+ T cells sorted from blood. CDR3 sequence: CASTPGSSSNEQFF. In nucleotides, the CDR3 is TGTGCCAGCACACCAGGATCTTCCTCCAATGAGCAGTTCTTC.